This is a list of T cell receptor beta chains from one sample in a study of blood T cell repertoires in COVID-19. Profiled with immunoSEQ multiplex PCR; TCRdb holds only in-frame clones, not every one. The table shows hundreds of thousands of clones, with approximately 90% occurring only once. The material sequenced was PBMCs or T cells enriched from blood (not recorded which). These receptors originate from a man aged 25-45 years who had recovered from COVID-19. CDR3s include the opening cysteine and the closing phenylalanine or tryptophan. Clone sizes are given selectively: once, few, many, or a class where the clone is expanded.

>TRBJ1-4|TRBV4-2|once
CASSLSGPQGEKLFF
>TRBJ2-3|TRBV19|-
CASSPETDTQYF
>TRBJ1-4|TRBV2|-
CASSVGQHEKLFF
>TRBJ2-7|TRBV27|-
CASSSSPDSSYEQYF
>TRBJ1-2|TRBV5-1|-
CASSLETGAFGYTF
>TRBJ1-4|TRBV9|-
CASSVPGDRRWEKLFF
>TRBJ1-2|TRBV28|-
CASSQQGTVGYTF
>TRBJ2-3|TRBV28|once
CASSYQQGARLAGGTDTQYF
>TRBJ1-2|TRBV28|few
CASSLRDTRGNYGYTF
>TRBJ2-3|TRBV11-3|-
CASSLDGLNTDTQYF
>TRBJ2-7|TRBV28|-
CASNPSSGGFSEQYF
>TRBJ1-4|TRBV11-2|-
CASSLNIATNEKLFF
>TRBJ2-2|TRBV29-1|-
CSVQSSGANTGELFF
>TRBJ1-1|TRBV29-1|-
CSVGEGPPGTEAFF
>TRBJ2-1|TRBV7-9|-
CASSFPTSGRDDEQFF
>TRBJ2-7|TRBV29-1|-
CSVGSGRRYEQYF
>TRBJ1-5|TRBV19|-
CASSIKFSDQPQHF
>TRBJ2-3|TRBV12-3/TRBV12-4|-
CAFRSGSTDTQYF
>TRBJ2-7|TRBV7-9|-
CASSLALGSFNEQYF